The clone carrying this TCR beta chain was observed a few times. In the original processing: Counts of nucleated cells, estimated from reference gene primer amplification, were obtained. The method was immunoSEQ multiplex PCR; TCRdb's version includes in-frame clones alone and lacks a portion of them. Clone size and the V and J calls come from that table; the DNA yielded D and trimming. The repertoire holds around 380,000 clones, with roughly 77% as singletons. These data are taken from a study of blood T cell repertoires in COVID-19. For the study at large: The cDNA or gDNA used as material had been derived from T cells, B-cell-depleted T cells, or PBMCs.

This TCR was recovered from a human donor with acute or convalescent COVID-19. The donor label of this sample is uncertain. The specimen was peripheral blood.

CDR3 in DNA: TGTGCCTGGAGTCCTAAGGGACAGGCAAATGAAAAACTGTTTTTT. Its protein is CAWSPKGQANEKLFF. The V and J genes are TRBV30 and TRBJ1-4, with 8 bases lining up with TRBD1. The V segment lost 2 bases and the J segment 5 bases; nucleotides outside the gene matches: 7. Germline lookup yields CDR1 GTSNPN and CDR2 SVGIG (reference sequence). The CDR3 is 15 amino acids.